These T cell receptor beta chains were read from a single sample in a study of blood T cells in healthy people across ages. TCRdb passed the 5' RACE reads through MiXCR, listing each CDR3 protein once. The sample has hundreds of thousands of distinct CDR3 sequences, approximately 65% seen once. Sequenced: blood. All receptors derive from a man aged 25 to 40 in good health. The CDR3 runs from the conserved cysteine through the conserved F or W. Fields, in order: V gene, clone size, J gene, D gene, CDR3 DNA, CDR3 protein. D genes are given only for firm matches. The size field is filled for only some rows; it gives once, few, many or a size class.

TRBV7-3	-	TRBJ1-2	-	TGTGCCAGCAGCTTGACAGACGGGAATGGCTACACCTTC	CASSLTDGNGYTF
TRBV29-1	-	TRBJ1-2	TRBD1	TGCAGCGTCGGTACAGGGGGCGCTAACTATGGCTACACCTTC	CSVGTGGANYGYTF
TRBV2	few	TRBJ1-1	TRBD1	TGTGCCAGCAGTCGACAGGGTAAGAACACTGAAGCTTTCTTT	CASSRQGKNTEAFF
TRBV15	-	TRBJ1-1	-	TGTGCCACCAGCAGGCAGGGGAACACTGAAGCTTTCTTT	CATSRQGNTEAFF
TRBV20-1	-	TRBJ2-5	-	TGCAGTGCTAGGGTACCGGGACTCCAAGAGACCCAGTACTTC	CSARVPGLQETQYF
TRBV27	-	TRBJ2-7	-	TGTGCCAGCAGTTACGACGGATACGAGCAGTACTTC	CASSYDGYEQYF
TRBV5-1	few	TRBJ1-3	-	TGCGCCAGCAGCCCCGGAGGGAACTCTGGAAACACCATATATTTT	CASSPGGNSGNTIYF
TRBV6-5	-	TRBJ2-1	-	TGTGCCAGCGGAAACCCGGGACTGGGAAACAATGAGCAGTTCTTC	CASGNPGLGNNEQFF
TRBV5-1	-	TRBJ2-4	-	TGCGCCAGCAGCTTGGCCGAGGGTAGGGGGTCCAAAAACATTCAGTACTTC	CASSLAEGRGSKNIQYF
TRBV4-3	few	TRBJ2-6	-	TGCGCCAGCAGCCAAGAGGAGGGAACCTCTGGGGCCAACGTCCTGACTTTC	CASSQEEGTSGANVLTF
TRBV28	-	TRBJ2-7	TRBD1	TGTGCCAGCAGTTTCACCAGGGGGTACGAGCAGTACTTC	CASSFTRGYEQYF
TRBV29-1	once	TRBJ2-3	TRBD2	TGCGGCGTTGATGCGGGGGGCACAGATACGCAGTATTTT	CGVDAGGTDTQYF
TRBV6-2/TRBV6-3	-	TRBJ2-1	-	TGTGCCAGCAGGGGCCGCAGGGAGACGGGTGAGCAGTTCTTC	CASRGRRETGEQFF
TRBV6-1	-	TRBJ2-7	-	TGTGCCACCGGGACATCAACCTACGAGCAGTACTTC	CATGTSTYEQYF
TRBV20-1	-	TRBJ1-2	-	TGCAGTGTTCCCACACCGGGCAGGGTGCGCGGGGGCTACACCTTC	CSVPTPGRVRGGYTF
TRBV3-1	few	TRBJ2-7	-	TGTGCCAGCGGGAACTACGAGCAGTACTTC	CASGNYEQYF
TRBV28	-	TRBJ1-4	-	TGTGCCAGCAGTTTAGGGGATGAAAAACTGTTTTTT	CASSLGDEKLFF
TRBV20-1	-	TRBJ1-1	TRBD1	TGCAGTGCCTCCGGGACAGCCACTGAAGCTTTCTTT	CSASGTATEAFF
TRBV7-2	few	TRBJ2-7	TRBD1	TGTGCCAGCAGCTTGTGGCGGGACAGGGGCTACGAGCAGTACTTC	CASSLWRDRGYEQYF
TRBV20-1	-	TRBJ2-1	-	TGCAGTGCTGGCCAGACTACCTACAATGAGCAGTTCTTC	CSAGQTTYNEQFF
TRBV7-2	-	TRBJ2-1	-	TGTGCCAGCCCCTCTGTTGGTGGCAATGAGCAGTTCTTC	CASPSVGGNEQFF
TRBV9	-	TRBJ2-6	-	TGTGCCAGCAGCCCGCTGACTGTCTCTGGGGCCAACGTCCTGACTTTC	CASSPLTVSGANVLTF
TRBV21-1	-	TRBJ1-5	-	TGTGCCAGCAGCAAAGAAGTGGAGTGGGGCAATCAGCCCCAGCATTTT	CASSKEVEWGNQPQHF
TRBV12-3/TRBV12-4	few	TRBJ2-7	-	TGTGCCAGCAGTTTCACACATAAGGGGTACGAGCAGTACTTC	CASSFTHKGYEQYF
TRBV12-3/TRBV12-4	-	TRBJ2-1	TRBD2	TGTGCCAGCAGTGAACCCCTAGCGGGGTATGAGCAGTTCTTC	CASSEPLAGYEQFF
TRBV6-6	-	TRBJ2-4	TRBD1	TGTGCCAGCAGTGGGACGGGACAGGGATTAAACATTCAGTACTTC	CASSGTGQGLNIQYF
TRBV12-3/TRBV12-4	-	TRBJ2-3	-	TGTGCCAGCAGTTTATCCCTCAGCCCCACAGATACGCAGTATTTT	CASSLSLSPTDTQYF
TRBV18	-	TRBJ1-2	-	TGTGCCAGCTCGCCGGGACACATTAAAGGCTATGGCTACACCTTC	CASSPGHIKGYGYTF
TRBV20-1	-	TRBJ2-3	-	TGCAGTGCTGAGGGGCGGGTAGATACGCAGTATTTT	CSAEGRVDTQYF
TRBV4-2	-	TRBJ1-2	-	TGTGCCAGCAGCCCCACAGTTGTTGGGGGCTACACCTTC	CASSPTVVGGYTF
TRBV9	few	TRBJ1-2	TRBD1	TGTGCCAGCAGCGGGAACAGGGGTACTAACTATGGCTACACCTTC	CASSGNRGTNYGYTF
TRBV2	-	TRBJ2-5	-	TGTGCCAGCAGCAAAGACCGCGCGCAATCAGGGACCCAGTACTTC	CASSKDRAQSGTQYF
TRBV28	many	TRBJ2-7	TRBD1	TGTGCCAGCAATAACAGGGGCGACGAGCAGTACTTC	CASNNRGDEQYF
TRBV7-3	once	TRBJ2-1	-	TGTGCCAGCAGCCCCGGGGCTGCTACAGGCAATGAGCAGTTCTTC	CASSPGAATGNEQFF
TRBV29-1	-	TRBJ1-4	TRBD1	TGCAGCGTCGAGAAGACAGGGTCAACTAATGAAAAACTGTTTTTT	CSVEKTGSTNEKLFF
TRBV7-2	few	TRBJ2-1	-	TGTGCCAGCAGCGCAATGGGGGTAAATGAGCAGTTCTTC	CASSAMGVNEQFF
TRBV7-2	-	TRBJ1-2	-	TGTGCCAGCAGCTCCGCTCTTGGGGGCTACACCTTC	CASSSALGGYTF
TRBV7-9	-	TRBJ1-4	-	TGTGCCAGCAGCTTCGAAGTGAATAATGAAAAACTGTTTTTT	CASSFEVNNEKLFF
TRBV20-1	few	TRBJ2-7	-	TGCAGTGCTAGAGGCGGAAGGGTCTCCTACGAGCAGTACTTC	CSARGGRVSYEQYF
TRBV6-6	-	TRBJ2-5	TRBD1	TGTGCCAGCAGTTCCGCGACAGGGGGTGGTGGGCAGTACTTC	CASSSATGGGGQYF
TRBV2	-	TRBJ2-6	-	TGTGCCAACCGGGACACCTCCTCTGGGGCCAACGTCCTGACTTTC	CANRDTSSGANVLTF
TRBV6-6	-	TRBJ2-5	TRBD2	TGTGTCAGCAGAACTAGCGACCAAGAGACCCAGTACTTC	CVSRTSDQETQYF
TRBV20-1	once	TRBJ2-4	-	TGCAGTGCTAGGGACCGGGCCACAAACATTCAGTACTTC	CSARDRATNIQYF
TRBV29-1	-	TRBJ2-3	-	TGCAGCGCCTCAAAGGGGAGGGGGACAGATACGCAGTATTTT	CSASKGRGTDTQYF